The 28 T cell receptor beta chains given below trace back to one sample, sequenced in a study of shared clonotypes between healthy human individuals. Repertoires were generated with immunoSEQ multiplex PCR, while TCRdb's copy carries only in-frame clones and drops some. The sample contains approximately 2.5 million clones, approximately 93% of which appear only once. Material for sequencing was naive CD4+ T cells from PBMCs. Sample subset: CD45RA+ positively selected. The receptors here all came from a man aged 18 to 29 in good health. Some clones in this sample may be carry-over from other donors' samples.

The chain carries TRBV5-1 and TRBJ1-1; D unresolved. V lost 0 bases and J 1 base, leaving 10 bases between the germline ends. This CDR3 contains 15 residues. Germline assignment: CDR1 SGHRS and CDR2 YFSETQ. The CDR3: CASSLAPGANTEAFF. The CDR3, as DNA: TGCGCCAGCAGCTTGGCTCCTGGCGCGAACACTGAAGCTTTCTTT.

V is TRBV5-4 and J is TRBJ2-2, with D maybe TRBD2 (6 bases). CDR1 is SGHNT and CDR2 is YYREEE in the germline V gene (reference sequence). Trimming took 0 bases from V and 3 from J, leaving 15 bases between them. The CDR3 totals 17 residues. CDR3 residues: CASSLAYRGTDTGELFF. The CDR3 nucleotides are TGTGCCAGCAGCTTGGCCTATCGGGGGACGGACACCGGGGAGCTGTTTTTT.

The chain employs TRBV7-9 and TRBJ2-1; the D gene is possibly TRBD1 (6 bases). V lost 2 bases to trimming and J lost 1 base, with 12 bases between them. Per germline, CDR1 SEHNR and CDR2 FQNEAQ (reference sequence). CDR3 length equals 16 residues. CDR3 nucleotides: TGTGCCAGCAGCTTAATCGGGACACCATCCTACAATGAGCAGTTCTTC. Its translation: CASSLIGTPSYNEQFF.

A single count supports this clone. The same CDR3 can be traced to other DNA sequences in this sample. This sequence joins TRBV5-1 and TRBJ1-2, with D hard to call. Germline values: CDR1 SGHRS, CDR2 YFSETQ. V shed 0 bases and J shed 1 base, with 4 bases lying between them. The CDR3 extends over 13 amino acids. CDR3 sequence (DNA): TGCGCCAGCAGCTTGGGGGTTAACTATGGCTACACCTTC. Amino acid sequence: CASSLGVNYGYTF. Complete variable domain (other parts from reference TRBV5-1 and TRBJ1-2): KAGVTQTPRYLIKTRGQQVTLSCSPISGHRSVSWYQQTPGQGLQFLFEYFSETQRNKGNFPGRFSGRQFSNSRSEMNVSTLELGDSALYLCASSLGVNYGYTFGSGTRLTVV.

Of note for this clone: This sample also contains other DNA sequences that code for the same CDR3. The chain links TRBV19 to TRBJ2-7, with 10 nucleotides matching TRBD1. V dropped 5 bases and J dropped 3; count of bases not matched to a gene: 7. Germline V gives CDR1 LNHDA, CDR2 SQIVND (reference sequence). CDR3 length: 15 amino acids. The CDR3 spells CASSSRDRGIYEQYF. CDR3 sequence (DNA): TGTGCCAGTAGTTCCCGGGACAGGGGCATCTACGAGCAGTACTTC.

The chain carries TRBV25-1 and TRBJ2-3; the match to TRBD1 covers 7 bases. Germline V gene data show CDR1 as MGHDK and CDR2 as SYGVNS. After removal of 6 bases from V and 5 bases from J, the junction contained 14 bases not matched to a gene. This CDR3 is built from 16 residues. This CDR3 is CASSPDFGTVLDTQYF. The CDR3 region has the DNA TGTGCCAGCAGCCCCGACTTCGGGACAGTGTTAGATACGCAGTATTTT. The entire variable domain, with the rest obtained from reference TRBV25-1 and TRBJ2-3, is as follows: EADIYQTPRYLVIGTGKKITLECSQTMGHDKMYWYQQDPGMELHLIHYSYGVNSTEKGDLSSESTVSRIRTEHFPLTLESARPSHTSQYLCASSPDFGTVLDTQYFGPGTRLTVL.

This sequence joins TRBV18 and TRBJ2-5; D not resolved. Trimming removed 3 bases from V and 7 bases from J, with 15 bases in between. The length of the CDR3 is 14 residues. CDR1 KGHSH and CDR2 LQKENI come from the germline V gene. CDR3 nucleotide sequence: TGTGCCAGCTCACCTTTTTCGAAAGACGGGACCCAGTACTTC. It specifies CASSPFSKDGTQYF. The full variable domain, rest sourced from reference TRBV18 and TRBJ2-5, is NAGVMQNPRHLVRRRGQEARLRCSPMKGHSHVYWYRQLPEEGLKFMVYLQKENIIDESGMPKERFSAEFPKEGPSILRIQQVVRGDSAAYFCASSPFSKDGTQYFGPGTRLLVL.

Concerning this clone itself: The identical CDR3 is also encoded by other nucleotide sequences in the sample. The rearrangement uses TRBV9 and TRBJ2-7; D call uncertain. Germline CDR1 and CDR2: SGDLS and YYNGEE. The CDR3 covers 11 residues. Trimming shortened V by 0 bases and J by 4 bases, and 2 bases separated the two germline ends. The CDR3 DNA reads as TGTGCCAGCAGCGTAGGTTACGAGCAGTACTTC. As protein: CASSVGYEQYF.

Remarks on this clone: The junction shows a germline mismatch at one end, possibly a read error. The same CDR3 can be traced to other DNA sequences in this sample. The CDR3 region has the DNA TGTGCCAGCAGGAACATCGGGAACGAAGCTTTTTTT. Residues: CASRNIGNEAFF. The gene calls are TRBV6-5 and TRBJ1-1; no definite D call. CDR3 length equals 12 residues. Germline loops: CDR1 MNHEY, CDR2 SVGAGI.

This CDR3 reads CASNDLTQYF. DNA of the CDR3: TGTGCCAGCAATGATCTCACCCAGTACTTC. The chain uses TRBV2 and TRBJ2-5; unclear D gene. V was shortened by 7 bases and J by 8 bases, with 8 bases between the two germline ends. This CDR3 is 10 amino acids long. Germline V gene lookup returns CDR1 SNHLY and CDR2 FYNNEI.

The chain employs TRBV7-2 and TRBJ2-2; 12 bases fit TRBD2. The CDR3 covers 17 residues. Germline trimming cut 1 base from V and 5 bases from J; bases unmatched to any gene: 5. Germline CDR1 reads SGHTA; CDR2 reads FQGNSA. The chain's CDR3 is CASSLGTSGIATGELFF. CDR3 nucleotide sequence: TGTGCCAGCAGCTTAGGGACTAGCGGGATTGCGACCGGGGAGCTGTTTTTT.

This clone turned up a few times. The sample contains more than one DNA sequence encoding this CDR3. CDR3 in DNA: TGTGCCAGCAGTTCCACGGGGAACACTGAAGCTTTCTTT. Translation gives CASSSTGNTEAFF. V is TRBV28 and J is TRBJ1-1, with D uncertain. CDR1 and CDR2 from the germline V gene are MDHEN and SYDVKM. The CDR3 length is 13 residues. V was trimmed by 4 bases and J by 1 base, leaving 7 bases between them.

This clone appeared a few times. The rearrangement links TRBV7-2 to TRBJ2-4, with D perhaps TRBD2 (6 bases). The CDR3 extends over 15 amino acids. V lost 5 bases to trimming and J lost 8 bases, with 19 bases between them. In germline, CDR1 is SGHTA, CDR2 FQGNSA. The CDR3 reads CASSPGTYRADIQYF. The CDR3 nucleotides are TGTGCCAGCAGCCCTGGGACTTACCGGGCAGACATTCAGTACTTC.

This CDR3 reads CATASSGANVLTF. Here the CDR3 DNA reads TGCGCCACAGCGAGCTCTGGGGCCAACGTCCTGACTTTC. The chain recombines TRBV29-1 with TRBJ2-6; no clear D gene. Germline CDR1 is SQVTM and CDR2 is ANQGSEA. The length of the CDR3 is 13 residues.

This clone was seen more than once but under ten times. The CDR3 region is CSALSVGEAFF. The CDR3 bases are TGCAGTGCTCTCTCGGTAGGGGAAGCTTTCTTT. V gene TRBV20-1 combines with J gene TRBJ1-1; D unresolved. V lost 5 bases and J lost 8, with 12 bases in between. The CDR3 is 11 amino acids. The germline V gene has CDR1 DFQATT and CDR2 SNEGSKA (reference sequence).

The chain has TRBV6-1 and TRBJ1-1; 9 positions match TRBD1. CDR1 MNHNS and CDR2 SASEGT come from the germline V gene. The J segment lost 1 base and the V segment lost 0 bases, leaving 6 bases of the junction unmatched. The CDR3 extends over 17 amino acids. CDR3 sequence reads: CASSEAGTGRRNTEAFF. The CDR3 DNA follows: TGTGCCAGCAGTGAAGCGGGGACAGGGCGTCGGAACACTGAAGCTTTCTTT.

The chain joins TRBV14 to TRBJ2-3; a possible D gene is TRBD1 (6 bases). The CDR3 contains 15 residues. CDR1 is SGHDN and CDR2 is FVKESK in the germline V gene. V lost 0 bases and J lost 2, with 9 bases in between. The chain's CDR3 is CASSQDRTATDTQYF. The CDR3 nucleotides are TGTGCCAGCAGCCAAGATCGGACAGCCACAGATACGCAGTATTTT.

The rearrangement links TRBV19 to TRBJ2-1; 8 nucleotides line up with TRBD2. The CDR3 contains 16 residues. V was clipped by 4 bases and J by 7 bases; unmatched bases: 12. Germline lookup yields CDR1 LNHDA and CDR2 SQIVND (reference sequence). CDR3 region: CASSRGPGGARNEQFF. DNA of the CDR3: TGTGCCAGTAGTAGAGGCCCGGGGGGGGCGCGTAATGAGCAGTTCTTC.

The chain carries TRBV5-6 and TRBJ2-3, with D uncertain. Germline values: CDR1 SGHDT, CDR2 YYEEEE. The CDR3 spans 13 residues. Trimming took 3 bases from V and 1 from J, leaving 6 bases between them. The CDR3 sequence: CASSYIGTDTQYF. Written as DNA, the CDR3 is TGTGCCAGCAGCTACATAGGCACAGATACGCAGTATTTT.

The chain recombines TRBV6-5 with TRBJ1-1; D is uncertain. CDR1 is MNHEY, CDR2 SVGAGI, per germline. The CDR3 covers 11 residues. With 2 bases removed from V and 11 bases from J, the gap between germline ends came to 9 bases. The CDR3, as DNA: TGTGCCAGCAGTTACCCTGAAATGGCTTTCTTT. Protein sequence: CASSYPEMAFF.

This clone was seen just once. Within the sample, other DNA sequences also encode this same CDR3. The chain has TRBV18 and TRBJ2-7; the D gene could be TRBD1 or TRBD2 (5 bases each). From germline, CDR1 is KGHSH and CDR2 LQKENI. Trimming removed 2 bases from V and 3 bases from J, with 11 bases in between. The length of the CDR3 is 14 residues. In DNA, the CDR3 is TGTGCCAGCTCACCAGGAAGGGGAGTCTACGAGCAGTACTTC. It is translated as CASSPGRGVYEQYF.

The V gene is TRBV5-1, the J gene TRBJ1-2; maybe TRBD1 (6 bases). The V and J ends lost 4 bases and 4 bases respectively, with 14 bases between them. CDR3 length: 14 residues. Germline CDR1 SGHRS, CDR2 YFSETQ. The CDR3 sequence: CASSIGDNSYGYTF. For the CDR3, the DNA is TGCGCCAGCAGCATCGGGGACAACAGCTATGGCTACACCTTC.

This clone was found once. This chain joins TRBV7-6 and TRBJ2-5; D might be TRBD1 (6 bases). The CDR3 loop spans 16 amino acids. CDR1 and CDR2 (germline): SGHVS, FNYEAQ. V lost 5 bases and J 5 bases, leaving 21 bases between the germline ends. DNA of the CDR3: TGTGCCAGCAGCCCGAGCGCCGACAGGCCGCGGGAGACCCAGTACTTC. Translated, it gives CASSPSADRPRETQYF. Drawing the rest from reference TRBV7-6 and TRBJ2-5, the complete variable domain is GAGVSQSPRYKVTKRGQDVALRCDPISGHVSLYWYRQALGQGPEFLTYFNYEAQQDKSGLPNDRFSAERPEGSISTLTIQRTEQRDSAMYRCASSPSADRPRETQYFGPGTRLLVL.

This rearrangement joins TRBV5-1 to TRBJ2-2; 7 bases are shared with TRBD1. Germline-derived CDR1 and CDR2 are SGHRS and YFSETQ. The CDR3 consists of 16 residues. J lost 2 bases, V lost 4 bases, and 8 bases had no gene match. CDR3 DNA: TGCGCCAGCAGCATTCCGGGACAGACTAACACCGGGGAGCTGTTTTTT. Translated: CASSIPGQTNTGELFF.

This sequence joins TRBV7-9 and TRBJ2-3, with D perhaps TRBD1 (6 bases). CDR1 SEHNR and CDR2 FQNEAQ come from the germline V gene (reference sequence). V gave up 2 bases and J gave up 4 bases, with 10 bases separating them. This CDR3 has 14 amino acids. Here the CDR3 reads CASSLRTGPDTQYF. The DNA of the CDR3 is TGTGCCAGCAGCTTAAGAACAGGGCCAGATACGCAGTATTTT.

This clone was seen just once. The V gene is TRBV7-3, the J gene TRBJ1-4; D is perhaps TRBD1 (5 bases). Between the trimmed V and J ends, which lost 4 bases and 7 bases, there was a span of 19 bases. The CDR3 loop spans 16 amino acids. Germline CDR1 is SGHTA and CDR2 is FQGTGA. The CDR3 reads CASSWSAGRGGEKLFF. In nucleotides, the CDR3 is TGTGCCAGCAGCTGGTCGGCGGGGAGGGGCGGTGAAAAACTGTTTTTT. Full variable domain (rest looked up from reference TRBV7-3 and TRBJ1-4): GAGVSQTPSNKVTEKGKYVELRCDPISGHTALYWYRQSLGQGPEFLIYFQGTGAADDSGLPNDRFFAVRPEGSVSTLKIQRTERGDSAVYLCASSWSAGRGGEKLFFGSGTQLSVL.

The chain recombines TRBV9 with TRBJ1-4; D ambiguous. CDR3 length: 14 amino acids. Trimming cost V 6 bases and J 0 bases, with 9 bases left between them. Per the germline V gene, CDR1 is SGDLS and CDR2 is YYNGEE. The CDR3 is CASTHGATNEKLFF. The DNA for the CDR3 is TGTGCCAGCACCCATGGTGCAACTAATGAAAAACTGTTTTTT. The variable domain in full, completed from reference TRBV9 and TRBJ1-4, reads DSGVTQTPKHLITATGQRVTLRCSPRSGDLSVYWYQQSLDQGLQFLIQYYNGEERAKGNILERFSAQQFPDLHSELNLSSLELGDSALYFCASTHGATNEKLFFGSGTQLSVL.

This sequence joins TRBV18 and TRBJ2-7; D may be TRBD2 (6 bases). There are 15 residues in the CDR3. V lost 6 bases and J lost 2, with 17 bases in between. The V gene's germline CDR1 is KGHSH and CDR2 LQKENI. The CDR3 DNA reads TGTGCCAGCTCTCCAGCGGGTTGGGGGACCTACGAGCAGTACTTC. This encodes CASSPAGWGTYEQYF.